The 2 T cell receptor beta chains given below trace back to one sample, sequenced in a study of shared clonotypes between healthy human individuals. Here immunoSEQ multiplex PCR was the method, and the copy in TCRdb shows in-frame clones only, minus some. The data contain 2 million to 2.5 million clones, approximately 96% of them singletons. The sequencing input was naive CD4+ T cells sorted from blood. Subset: CD45RA+ positively selected. The receptors were gathered from a man aged 18 to 29 in good health.

The chain couples TRBV18 to TRBJ2-7; 9 nucleotides agree with TRBD1. CDR3 length equals 15 residues. V shed 3 bases and J 5 bases; nucleotides not matched to a gene: 8. Per germline, CDR1 KGHSH and CDR2 LQKENI. The CDR3 sequence is CASSPPMGQGHEQYF. In nucleotides, the CDR3 is TGTGCCAGCTCACCCCCGATGGGACAGGGCCACGAGCAGTACTTC.

The rearrangement links TRBV9 to TRBJ2-2; the D is unclear. Trimming took off 0 bases at V and 5 bases at J, with 17 bases between the two ends. The V gene's germline CDR1 is SGDLS and CDR2 YYNGEE. The CDR3 loop spans 17 amino acids. The DNA of the CDR3 is TGTGCCAGCAGCGTAGCAGGCGTCGCCTTGGGGACCGGGGAGCTGTTTTTT. This codes for CASSVAGVALGTGELFF.